This TCR beta chain was captured by sequencing in a study of lymphopenia after photon versus proton radiotherapy. Broader study findings: Post-nadir diversity loss with photons came from oligoclonal expansion, particularly CD8+ Temra cells.

With 4 bases clipped from V and 2 bases from J, the junction kept 7 bases outside the gene matches. Germline CDR1 SGHNT, CDR2 YYREEE (reference sequence). The CDR3 is 16 residues long. The table came from immunoSEQ multiplex PCR; TCRdb's copy has only in-frame clones and leaves some out. The sample has 15,000 to 20,000 clones; 84% are singletons. Note on this clone: The antigen remains undetermined.

This receptor was identified in a woman between 50 and 59 years old with pancreatic cancer. Sequenced here: peripheral blood, sampled from a patient treated with photon-based radiotherapy. The rearrangement uses TRBV5-4 and TRBJ2-3; 10 positions match TRBD2. The CDR3 reads CASSPSGGRNTDTQYF. The CDR3 DNA follows: TGTGCCAGCAGCCCTAGCGGGGGCCGTAACACAGATACGCAGTATTTT.